Shown below are 2 T cell receptor beta chains from a single sample sequenced in a study of blood T cells in healthy people across ages. Sample-barcoded 5' priming and a J-beta primer mix drove a second PCR of roughly 6 to 12 cycles. MiXCR was run by TCRdb on the 5' RACE reads, yielding one entry per CDR3 protein. Here the sample spans 1.5 million to 2 million distinct CDR3 sequences, around half being singletons. The sample was blood. The receptors come from a woman aged 40 to 50 in good health.

This chain connects TRBV2 to TRBJ2-7, with TRBD1 as a possible D gene (6 bases). This CDR3 has 15 residues. The V end lost 3 bases, the J end lost 3 bases, and 15 bases lay between the germline ends. Germline V CDR1 and CDR2: SNHLY, FYNNEI. CDR3 region: CASSEAGAEVYEQYF. As DNA, the CDR3 is TGTGCCAGCAGTGAGGCAGGGGCTGAGGTCTACGAGCAGTACTTC. Variable domain in full (rest from reference TRBV2 and TRBJ2-7): EPEVTQTPSHQVTQMGQEVILRCVPISNHLYFYWYRQILGQKVEFLVSFYNNEISEKSEIFDDQFSVERPDGSNFTLKIRSTKLEDSAMYFCASSEAGAEVYEQYFGPGTRLTVT.

V gene TRBV6-5 combines with J gene TRBJ1-2; 8 bases fit TRBD1. V was pared by 6 bases and J by 5 bases, with 5 bases of the junction left unmatched. The CDR3 is 13 amino acids. From germline, CDR1 is MNHEY and CDR2 SVGAGI. CDR3 loop: CASRRTGKYGYTF. In DNA form, the CDR3 reads TGTGCCAGCAGGAGGACAGGGAAGTATGGCTACACCTTC.